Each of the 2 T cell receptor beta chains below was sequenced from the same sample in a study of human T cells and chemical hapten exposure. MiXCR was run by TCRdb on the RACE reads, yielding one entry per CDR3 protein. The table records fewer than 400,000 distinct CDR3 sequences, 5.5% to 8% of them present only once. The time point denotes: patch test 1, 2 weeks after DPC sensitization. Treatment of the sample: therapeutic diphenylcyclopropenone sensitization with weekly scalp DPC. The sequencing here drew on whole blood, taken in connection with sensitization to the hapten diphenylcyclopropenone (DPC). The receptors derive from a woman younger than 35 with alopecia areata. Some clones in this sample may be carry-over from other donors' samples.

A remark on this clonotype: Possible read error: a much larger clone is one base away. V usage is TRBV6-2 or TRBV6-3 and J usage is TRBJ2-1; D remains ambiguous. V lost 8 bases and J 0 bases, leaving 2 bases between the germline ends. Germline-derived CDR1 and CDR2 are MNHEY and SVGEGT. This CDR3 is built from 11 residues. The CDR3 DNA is TGTGCCAGCTGCTCCTACAATGAGCAGTTCTTC. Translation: CASCSYNEQFF.

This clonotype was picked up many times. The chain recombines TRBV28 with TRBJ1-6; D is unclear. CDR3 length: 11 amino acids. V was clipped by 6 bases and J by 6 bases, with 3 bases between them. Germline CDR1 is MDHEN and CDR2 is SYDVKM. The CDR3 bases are TGTGCCAGCAGCGGTAATTCACCCCTCCACTTT. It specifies CASSGNSPLHF.